The clone carrying this TCR beta chain showed up many times. The antigen remains unidentified. TCRdb used MiXCR to reprocess the reads, holding one entry per CDR3 protein. The table has about 920,000 distinct CDR3 sequences, about a third seen once; the top ten hold about 14%. This record belongs to a study of T cell repertoires in cytomegalovirus infection. This CDR3 contains 13 residues. Trimming took off 1 base at V and 6 bases at J, with 7 bases between the two ends. CDR1 is MNHEY, CDR2 SMNVEV, per germline (reference sequence). Sequencing used cultured CD8+ T cells from PBMCs, obtained from culture after CMV antigen stimulation. The chain uses TRBV27 and TRBJ2-1, with D unclear. The clonotype comes from a human donor in good health (CMV status not recorded). Some clones in this sample may be carry-over from other donors' samples. CDR3 sequence (DNA): TGTGCCAGCAGTTTATTCAGCTCCAATGAGCAGTTCTTC. It is translated as CASSLFSSNEQFF.